This T cell receptor (beta chain) appears in the sequencing data of a study of blood T cells in healthy people across ages. A second PCR, run for roughly 7 to 11 cycles, used a sample-barcoded 5' primer plus a J-beta primer mix. One entry per CDR3 protein, called by TCRdb with MiXCR from the 5' RACE reads. Of roughly 1.7 million distinct CDR3 sequences listed, approximately 32% are singletons. The CDR3 consists of 15 residues. Germline CDR1 is MGHRA and CDR2 is YSYEKL. V lost 6 bases to trimming and J lost 1 base, with 12 bases between them. The people who gave samples were healthy Caucasians from Russia, aged roughly 6 to 100.

Sequenced sample: blood. The sequence was obtained from a woman in her twenties or thirties in good health. The V call is TRBV4-1, the J call TRBJ2-2; D perhaps matches TRBD2 (6 bases). CDR3 sequence: CASSYAGRNTGELFF. The DNA of the CDR3 is TGCGCCAGCAGTTATGCGGGACGGAACACCGGGGAGCTGTTTTTT.